This T cell receptor (beta chain) emerged from a study of T-cell reconstitution after alpha-beta-depleted transplantation in children. Study-wide results and caveats: The authors attributed T-cell counts and diversity one year after transplant mostly to newly produced T cells. Reported findings indicate that, about two months after transplant, alpha-beta T cells came from several hundred expanded clones, which were derived from non-depleted graft cells. Elevated TCRbeta diversity at day 60 was traced, in some patients, to surviving recipient T cells and thymic progenitors.

This clonotype has a count of ten or more. Its antigen remains unidentified. This sample's TCRbeta library carried unique molecular identifier barcodes. TCRdb reprocessed the PCR reads with MiXCR, giving one entry per CDR3 protein. The table records some 220,000 distinct CDR3 sequences, approximately 10% of them present only once. V dropped 3 bases and J dropped 11 bases, with 18 bases sitting between them. The CDR3 loop spans 14 amino acids. The TCR comes from a child younger than two with acute myeloid leukemia, due to receive a stem cell transplant. V usage is TRBV12-3 or TRBV12-4 and J usage is TRBJ2-3; D gene unclear. The sample consisted of PBMCs, taken before TCRalphabeta/CD19-depleted stem cell transplant. The CDR3 nucleotides read TGTGCCAGCAGTTTTACCACCGCCCCCCTGAGGCAGTATTTT. Its protein is CASSFTTAPLRQYF.